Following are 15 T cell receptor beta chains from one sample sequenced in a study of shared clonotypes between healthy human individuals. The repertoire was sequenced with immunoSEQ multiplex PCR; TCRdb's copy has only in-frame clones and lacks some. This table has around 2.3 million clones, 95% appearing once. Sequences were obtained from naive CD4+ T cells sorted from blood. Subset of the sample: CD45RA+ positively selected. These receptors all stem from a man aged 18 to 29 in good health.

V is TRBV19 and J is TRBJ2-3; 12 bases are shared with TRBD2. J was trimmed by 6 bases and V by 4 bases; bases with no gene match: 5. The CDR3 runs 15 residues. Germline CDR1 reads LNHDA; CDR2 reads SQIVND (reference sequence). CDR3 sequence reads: CASSKLAGGLDTQYF. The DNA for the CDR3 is TGTGCCAGTAGTAAGCTAGCGGGGGGGCTGGATACGCAGTATTTT.

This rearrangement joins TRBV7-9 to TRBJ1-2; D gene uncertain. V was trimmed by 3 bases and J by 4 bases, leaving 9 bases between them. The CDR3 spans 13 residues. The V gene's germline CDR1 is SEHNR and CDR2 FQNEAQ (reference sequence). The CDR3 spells CASSLAGVYGYTF. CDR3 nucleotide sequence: TGTGCCAGCAGCTTGGCCGGGGTCTATGGCTACACCTTC.

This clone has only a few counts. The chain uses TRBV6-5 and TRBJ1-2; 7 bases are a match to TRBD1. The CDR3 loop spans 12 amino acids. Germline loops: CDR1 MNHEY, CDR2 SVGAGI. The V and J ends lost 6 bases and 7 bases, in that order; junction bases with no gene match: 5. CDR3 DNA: TGTGCCAGCAGCCCACAGGGGACTGGCTACACCTTC. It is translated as CASSPQGTGYTF.

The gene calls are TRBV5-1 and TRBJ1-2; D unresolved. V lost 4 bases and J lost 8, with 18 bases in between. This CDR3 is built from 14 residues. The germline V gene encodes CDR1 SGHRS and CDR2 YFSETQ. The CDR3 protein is CASSADPGRYGYTF. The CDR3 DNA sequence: TGCGCCAGCAGCGCAGATCCCGGGAGGTACGGCTACACCTTC.

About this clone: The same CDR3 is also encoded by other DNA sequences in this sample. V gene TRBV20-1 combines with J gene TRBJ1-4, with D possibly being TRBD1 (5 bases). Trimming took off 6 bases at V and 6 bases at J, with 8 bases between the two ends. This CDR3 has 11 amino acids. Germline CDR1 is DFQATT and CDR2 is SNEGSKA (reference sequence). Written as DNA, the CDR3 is TGCAGTGCCCGGGGCTATGAAAAACTGTTTTTT. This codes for CSARGYEKLFF.

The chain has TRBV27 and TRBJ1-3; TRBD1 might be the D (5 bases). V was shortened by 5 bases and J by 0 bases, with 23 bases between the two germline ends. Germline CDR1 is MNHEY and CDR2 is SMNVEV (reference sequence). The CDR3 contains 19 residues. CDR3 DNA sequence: TGTGCCAGCAGTCGGAATTACCCTAATACAGGATTCTCTGGAAACACCATATATTTT. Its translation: CASSRNYPNTGFSGNTIYF.

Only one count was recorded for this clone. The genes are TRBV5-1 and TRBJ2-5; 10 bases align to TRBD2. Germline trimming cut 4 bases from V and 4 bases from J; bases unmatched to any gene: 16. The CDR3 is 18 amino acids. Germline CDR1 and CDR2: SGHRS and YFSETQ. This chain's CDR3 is CASSPALAGAMYRETQYF. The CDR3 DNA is TGCGCCAGCAGCCCGGCGCTAGCGGGGGCAATGTACCGAGAGACCCAGTACTTC.

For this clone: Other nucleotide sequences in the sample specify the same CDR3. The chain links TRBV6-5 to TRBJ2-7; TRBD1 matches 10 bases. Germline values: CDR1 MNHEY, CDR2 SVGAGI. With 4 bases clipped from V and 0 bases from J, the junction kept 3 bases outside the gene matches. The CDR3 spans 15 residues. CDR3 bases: TGTGCCAGCAGTTTAAGGGACAGGGGCTCCTACGAGCAGTACTTC. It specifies CASSLRDRGSYEQYF.

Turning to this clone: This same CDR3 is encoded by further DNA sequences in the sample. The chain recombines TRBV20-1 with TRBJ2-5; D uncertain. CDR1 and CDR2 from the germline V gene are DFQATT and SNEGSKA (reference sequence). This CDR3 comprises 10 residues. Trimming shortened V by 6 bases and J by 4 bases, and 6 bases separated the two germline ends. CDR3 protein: CSALGETQYF. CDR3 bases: TGCAGTGCCCTCGGAGAGACCCAGTACTTC.

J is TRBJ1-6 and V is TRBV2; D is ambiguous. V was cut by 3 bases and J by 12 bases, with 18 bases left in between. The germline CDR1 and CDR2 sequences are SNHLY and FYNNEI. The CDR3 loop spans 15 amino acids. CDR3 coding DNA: TGTGCCAGCAGTGATTCCCGGCCAATCCTAGGACCCCTCCACTTT. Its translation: CASSDSRPILGPLHF. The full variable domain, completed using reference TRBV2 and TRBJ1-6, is EPEVTQTPSHQVTQMGQEVILRCVPISNHLYFYWYRQILGQKVEFLVSFYNNEISEKSEIFDDQFSVERPDGSNFTLKIRSTKLEDSAMYFCASSDSRPILGPLHFGNGTRLTVT.

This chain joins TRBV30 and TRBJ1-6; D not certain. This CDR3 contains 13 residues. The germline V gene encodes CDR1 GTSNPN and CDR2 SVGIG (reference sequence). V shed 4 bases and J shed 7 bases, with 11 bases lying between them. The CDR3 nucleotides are TGTGCCTGGACTCCCGGGGAGAATTCACCCCTCCACTTT. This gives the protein CAWTPGENSPLHF.

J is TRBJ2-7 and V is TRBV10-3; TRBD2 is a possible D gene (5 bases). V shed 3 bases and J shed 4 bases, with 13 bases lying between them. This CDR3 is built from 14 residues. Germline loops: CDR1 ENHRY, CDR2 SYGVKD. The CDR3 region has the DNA TGTGCCATCAGTGAAGGAGGCACATTTTACGAGCAGTACTTC. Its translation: CAISEGGTFYEQYF.

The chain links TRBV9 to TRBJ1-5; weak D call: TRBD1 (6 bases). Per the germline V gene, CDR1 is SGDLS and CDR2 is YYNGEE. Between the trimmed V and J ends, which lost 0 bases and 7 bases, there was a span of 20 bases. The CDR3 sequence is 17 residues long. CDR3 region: CASSVGLGGRKDQPQHF. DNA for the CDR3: TGTGCCAGCAGCGTAGGGTTAGGGGGGCGGAAGGACCAGCCCCAGCATTTT.

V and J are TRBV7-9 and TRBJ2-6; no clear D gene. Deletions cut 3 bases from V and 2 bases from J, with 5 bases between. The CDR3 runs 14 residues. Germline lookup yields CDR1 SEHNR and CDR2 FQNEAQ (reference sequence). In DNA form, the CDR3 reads TGTGCCAGCAGCTTCCCCACTGGGGCCAACGTCCTGACTTTC. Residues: CASSFPTGANVLTF. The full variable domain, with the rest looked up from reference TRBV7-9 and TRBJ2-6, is DTGVSQNPRHKITKRGQNVTFRCDPISEHNRLYWYRQTLGQGPEFLTYFQNEAQLEKSRLLSDRFSAERPKGSFSTLEIQRTEQGDSAMYLCASSFPTGANVLTFGAGSRLTVL.

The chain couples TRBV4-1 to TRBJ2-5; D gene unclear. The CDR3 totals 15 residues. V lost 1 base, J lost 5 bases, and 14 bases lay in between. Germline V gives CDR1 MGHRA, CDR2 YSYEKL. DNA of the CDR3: TGCGCCAGCAGCCAAGTTATAGGGTTATATGAGACCCAGTACTTC. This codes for CASSQVIGLYETQYF.